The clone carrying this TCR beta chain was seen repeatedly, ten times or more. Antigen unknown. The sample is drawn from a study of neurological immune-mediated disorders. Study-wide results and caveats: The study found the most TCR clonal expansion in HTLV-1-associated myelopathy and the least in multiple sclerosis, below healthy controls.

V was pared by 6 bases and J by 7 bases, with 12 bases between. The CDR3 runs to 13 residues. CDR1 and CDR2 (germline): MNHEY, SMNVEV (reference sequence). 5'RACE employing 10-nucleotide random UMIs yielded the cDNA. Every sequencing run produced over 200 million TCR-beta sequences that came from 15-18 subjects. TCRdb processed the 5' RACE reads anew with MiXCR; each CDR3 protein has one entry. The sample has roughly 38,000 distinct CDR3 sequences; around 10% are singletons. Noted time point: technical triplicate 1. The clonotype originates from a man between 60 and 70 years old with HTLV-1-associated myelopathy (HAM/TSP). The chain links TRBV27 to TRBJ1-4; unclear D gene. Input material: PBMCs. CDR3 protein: CASSANRGEKLFF. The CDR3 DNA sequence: TGTGCCAGCAGCGCAAACAGAGGTGAAAAACTGTTTTTT. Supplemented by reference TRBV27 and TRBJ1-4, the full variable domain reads EAQVTQNPRYLITVTGKKLTVTCSQNMNHEYMSWYRQDPGLGLRQIYYSMNVEVTDKGDVPEGYKVSRKEKRNFPLILESPSPNQTSLYFCASSANRGEKLFFGSGTQLSVL.